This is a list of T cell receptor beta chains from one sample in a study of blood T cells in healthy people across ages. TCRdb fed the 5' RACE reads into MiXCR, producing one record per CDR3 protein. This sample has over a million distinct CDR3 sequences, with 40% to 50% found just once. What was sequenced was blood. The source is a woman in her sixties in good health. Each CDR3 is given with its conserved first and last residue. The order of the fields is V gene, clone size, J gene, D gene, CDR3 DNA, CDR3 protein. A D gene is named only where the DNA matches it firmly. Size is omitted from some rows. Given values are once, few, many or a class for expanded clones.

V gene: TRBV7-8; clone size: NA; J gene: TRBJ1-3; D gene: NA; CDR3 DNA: TGTGCCAGCAGCTTCCGAGGGGGGGGCGCTGGAAACACCATATATTTT; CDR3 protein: CASSFRGGGAGNTIYF
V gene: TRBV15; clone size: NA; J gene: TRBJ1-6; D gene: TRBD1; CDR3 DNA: TGTGCCACCAGCTCTGGACAGGGGGCAGGGGATTCACCCCTCCACTTT; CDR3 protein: CATSSGQGAGDSPLHF
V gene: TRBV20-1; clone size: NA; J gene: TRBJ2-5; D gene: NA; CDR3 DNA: TGCAGTGCAAAGACAGGTCGTCTCCCCCAAGAGACCCAGTACTTC; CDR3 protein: CSAKTGRLPQETQYF
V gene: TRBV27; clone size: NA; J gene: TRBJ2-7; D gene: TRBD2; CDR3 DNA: TGTGCCAGCAGTTCCCGACTAGCGGGAGGGTCCGTTTACGAGCAGTACTTC; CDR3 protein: CASSSRLAGGSVYEQYF
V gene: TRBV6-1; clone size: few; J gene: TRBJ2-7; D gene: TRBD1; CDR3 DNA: TGTGCCAGCAGTGCCTGGGACAGGGGAGGAGAGCGGAGTGTCGAAGAGCAGTACTTC; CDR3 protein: CASSAWDRGGERSVEEQYF
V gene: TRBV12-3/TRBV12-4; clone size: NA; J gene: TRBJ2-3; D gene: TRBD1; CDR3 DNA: TGTGCCAGCACCTCCTCTTGGCAGGGGGCCGGGAAGAGGGATACGCAGTATTTT; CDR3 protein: CASTSSWQGAGKRDTQYF
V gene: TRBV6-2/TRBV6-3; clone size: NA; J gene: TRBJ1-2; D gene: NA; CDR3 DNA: TGTGCCAGCAGCCCCTCAGGGTTTAATGGCTACACCTTC; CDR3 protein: CASSPSGFNGYTF
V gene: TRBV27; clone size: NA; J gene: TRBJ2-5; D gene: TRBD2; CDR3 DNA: TGTGCCAGCAGTTTACTAGCGGGAGGGCCTTTCACAGAGACCCAGTACTTC; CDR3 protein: CASSLLAGGPFTETQYF
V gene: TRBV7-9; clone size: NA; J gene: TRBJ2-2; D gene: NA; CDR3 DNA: TGTGCCAGCAGCTCTAAACCCGGGGAGCTGTTTTTT; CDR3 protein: CASSSKPGELFF
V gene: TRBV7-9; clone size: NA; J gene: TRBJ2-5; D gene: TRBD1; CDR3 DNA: TGTGCCAGCAGCTTAGCCCGCACAGGGGGCGGAGAGACCCAGTACTTC; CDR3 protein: CASSLARTGGGETQYF
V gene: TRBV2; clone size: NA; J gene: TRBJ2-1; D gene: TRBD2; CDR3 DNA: TGTGCCAGCAGTGAAGCTAGACTAGCGGGGGAATACAATGAGCAGTTCTTC; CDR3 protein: CASSEARLAGEYNEQFF
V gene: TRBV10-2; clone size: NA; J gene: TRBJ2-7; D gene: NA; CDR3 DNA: TGCGCCAGCAGTGAGTCTTGGGGGCCCTACGAGCAGTACTTC; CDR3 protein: CASSESWGPYEQYF
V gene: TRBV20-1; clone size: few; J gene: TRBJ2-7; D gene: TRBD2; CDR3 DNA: TGCAGTGCAATCGGGCTAGCGGGGGTGAGCTCCTACGAGCAGTACTTC; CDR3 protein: CSAIGLAGVSSYEQYF
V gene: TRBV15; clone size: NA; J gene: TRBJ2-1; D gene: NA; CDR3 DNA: TGTGCCACCAGCAGAGTAGGGCAGGGGTTGAGTGAGCAGTTCTTC; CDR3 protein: CATSRVGQGLSEQFF
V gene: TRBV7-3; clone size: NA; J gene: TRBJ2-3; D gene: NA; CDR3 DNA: TGTGCCAGCAGCTACGGGGCCTTGGCAGATACGCAGTATTTT; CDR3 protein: CASSYGALADTQYF
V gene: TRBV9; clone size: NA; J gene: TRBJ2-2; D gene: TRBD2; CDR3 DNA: TGTGCCAGCAGCCGGGGGGGGCAGACCGGGGAGCTGTTTTTT; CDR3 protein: CASSRGGQTGELFF
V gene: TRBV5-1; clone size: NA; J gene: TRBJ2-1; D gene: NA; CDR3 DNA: TGCGCCAGCAGCTTGAGCAGAAGCGGCGAGCAGTTCTTC; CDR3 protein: CASSLSRSGEQFF
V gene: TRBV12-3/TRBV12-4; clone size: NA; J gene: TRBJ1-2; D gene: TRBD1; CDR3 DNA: TGTGCCAGCAGTTTAGCCCACAGGGGCTATGGCTACACCTTC; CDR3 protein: CASSLAHRGYGYTF
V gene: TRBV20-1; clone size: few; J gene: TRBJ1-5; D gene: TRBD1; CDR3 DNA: TGCAGTGCTAGGAGTTGGACAGGTGAAAATCAGCCCCAGCATTTT; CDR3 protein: CSARSWTGENQPQHF
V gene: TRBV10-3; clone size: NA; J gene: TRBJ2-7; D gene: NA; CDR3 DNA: TGTGCCATCAGTGAGTCGCAGGAGGTTTCTGGCAATGAGCAGTACTTC; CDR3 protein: CAISESQEVSGNEQYF
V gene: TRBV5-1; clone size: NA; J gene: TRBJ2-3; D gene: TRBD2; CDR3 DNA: TGCGCCAGCAGCTCTAGCGGGAGGGACTTCACAGATGCGCAGTATTTT; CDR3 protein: CASSSSGRDFTDAQYF
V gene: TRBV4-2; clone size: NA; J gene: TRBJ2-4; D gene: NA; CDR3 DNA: TGTGCCAGCAGCCAAGCTCGCAGGTCACACGGGCAGTACTTC; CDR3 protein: CASSQARRSHGQYF
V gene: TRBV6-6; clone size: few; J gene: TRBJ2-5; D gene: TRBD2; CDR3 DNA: TGTGCCAGCAGCCTACTAGCGGGAGGGAAGGAGACCCAGTACTTC; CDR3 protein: CASSLLAGGKETQYF
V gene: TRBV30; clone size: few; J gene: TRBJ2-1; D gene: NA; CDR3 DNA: TGTGCCTGGAGTGTAGGGGGGGACGATGAGCAGTTCTTC; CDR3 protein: CAWSVGGDDEQFF
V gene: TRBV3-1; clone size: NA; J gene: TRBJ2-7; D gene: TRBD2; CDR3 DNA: TGTGCCAGCAGCCACGGCGGACTAGCGGGAGCTGGGGAGCAGTACTTC; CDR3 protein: CASSHGGLAGAGEQYF
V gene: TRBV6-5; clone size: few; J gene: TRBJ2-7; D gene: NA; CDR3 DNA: TGTGCCGCCGGCTCTGGGACTCCCTACGAGCAGTACTTC; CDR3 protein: CAAGSGTPYEQYF
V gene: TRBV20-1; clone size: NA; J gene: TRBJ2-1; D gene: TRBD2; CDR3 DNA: TGCAGTGCTAGAGATAGACTAGCGGGCGATGAGCAGTTCTTC; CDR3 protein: CSARDRLAGDEQFF
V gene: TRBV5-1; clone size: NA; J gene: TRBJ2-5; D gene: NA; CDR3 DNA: TGCGCCAGCAGCTTGAATGGGGAAGAGACCCAGTACTTC; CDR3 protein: CASSLNGEETQYF
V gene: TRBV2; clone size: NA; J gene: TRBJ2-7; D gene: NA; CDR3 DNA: TGTGCCACCGGACTGGACTCCTACAATGAGCAGTACTTC; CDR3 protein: CATGLDSYNEQYF
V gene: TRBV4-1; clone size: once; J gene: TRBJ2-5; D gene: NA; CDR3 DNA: TGCGCCAGCAGCCAAGGTCAGGATCAAGAGACCCAGTACTTC; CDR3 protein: CASSQGQDQETQYF
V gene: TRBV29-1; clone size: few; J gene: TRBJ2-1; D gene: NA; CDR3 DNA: TGCAGCGGTGGCCAGGACAATGAGCAGTTCTTC; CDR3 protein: CSGGQDNEQFF